This TCR beta chain is drawn from a study of blood T cell repertoires in COVID-19. At the level of the study: The analysed material was cDNA or gDNA that came from T cells, B-cell-depleted T cells, or PBMCs.

This clone was recorded once. Only in-frame clones appear in the TCRdb table, and some are missing; sequencing was by immunoSEQ multiplex PCR. The repertoire holds 150,000 to 200,000 clones, with around 83% as singletons. The length of the CDR3 is 17 residues. Germline lookup yields CDR1 MNHEY and CDR2 SVGEGT. Trimming removed 5 bases from V and 9 bases from J, with 29 bases in between. Seattle patients were enrolled during active infection and followed longitudinally. This receptor was identified in a woman aged 65 to 85 with COVID-19, enrolled during active disease. The sample comprised peripheral blood. This chain links TRBV6-2 or TRBV6-3 with TRBJ2-7; tentatively, D is TRBD2 (6 bases). CDR3 loop: CASSPQTFRDEGRWQYF. The CDR3 DNA sequence: TGTGCCAGCAGTCCACAAACCTTTCGGGACGAAGGGAGGTGGCAGTACTTC.